These T cell receptor beta chains were read from a single sample in a study of HIV-infected children after antiretroviral therapy interruption. TCRdb re-analysed the 3' RACE reads in MiXCR, keeping a single row per CDR3 protein. This table holds about 89,000 distinct CDR3 sequences, under 8% found once. The sample here was CD45RA+ CD4+ T cells from PBMCs, pooled from several time points, taken from a donor given antiretroviral therapy, either interrupted or continuous. The source of these receptors is a pool of human donors with HIV. CDR3s include the opening cysteine and the closing phenylalanine or tryptophan. Fields, in order: V gene, clone size, D gene, J gene, CDR3 protein, CDR3 DNA. A D gene is named only where the DNA matches it firmly. Part of the rows lack a size; the others show once, few, many or a class for expanded clones.

>TRBV12-3/TRBV12-4|NA|NA|TRBJ2-4
CASSLAGNIQYF
TGTGCCAGCAGTTTGGCAGGGAACATTCAGTACTTC
>TRBV18|few|NA|TRBJ2-7
CASSRWGTGEQYF
TGTGCCAGCTCCCGATGGGGAACCGGCGAGCAGTACTTC
>TRBV5-6|NA|NA|TRBJ2-3
CASSAGNTDTQYF
TGTGCCAGCAGCGCGGGGAACACAGATACGCAGTATTTT
>TRBV5-1|many|TRBD1|TRBJ2-3
CASSLWDRGTDTQYF
TGCGCCAGCAGCCTTTGGGACAGGGGAACAGATACGCAGTATTTT
>TRBV10-3|NA|NA|TRBJ2-2
CAITGTANTGELFF
TGTGCCATCACGGGGACGGCGAACACCGGGGAGCTGTTTTTT
>TRBV5-1|many|TRBD1|TRBJ1-2
CASRPNTGGGGYGYTF
TGCGCCAGCAGACCAAACACAGGGGGCGGTGGCTATGGCTACACCTTC
>TRBV7-2|few|NA|TRBJ2-7
CASSLGEALAGYEQYF
TGTGCCAGCAGCTTAGGGGAGGCGCTAGCCGGTTACGAGCAGTACTTC
>TRBV5-6|many|NA|TRBJ2-3
CASSNGGHSTDTQYF
TGTGCCAGCAGCAATGGGGGCCACAGCACAGATACGCAGTATTTT
>TRBV28|many|NA|TRBJ1-2
CASSSGPNGYTF
TGTGCCAGCAGTTCCGGGCCTAATGGCTACACCTTC
>TRBV20-1|many|NA|TRBJ2-3
CSATSGSSLTDTQYF
TGCAGTGCTACGTCGGGGAGTTCCCTCACAGATACGCAGTATTTT
>TRBV5-1|NA|TRBD1|TRBJ2-6
CASSFRDRVLSGANVLTF
TGCGCCAGCAGCTTCCGGGACAGGGTTCTCTCTGGGGCCAACGTCCTGACTTTC
>TRBV20-1|NA|NA|TRBJ1-5
CSARGHFQPQHF
TGCAGTGCTAGAGGACATTTTCAGCCCCAGCATTTT
>TRBV7-2|many|NA|TRBJ2-1
CASSFLGDNEQFF
TGTGCCAGCAGCTTTCTGGGGGACAATGAGCAGTTCTTC
>TRBV19|many|TRBD2|TRBJ2-7
CASSVTSGSYEQYF
TGTGCCAGTAGTGTGACTAGCGGGAGCTACGAGCAGTACTTC
>TRBV12-3/TRBV12-4|many|NA|TRBJ1-5
CASSLAGMVDNNQPQHF
TGTGCCAGCAGTTTAGCAGGGATGGTCGACAACAACCAGCCCCAGCATTTT
>TRBV4-2|many|NA|TRBJ2-2
CASSLNLPEIGELFF
TGTGCCAGCAGCCTGAACCTTCCTGAAATCGGGGAGCTGTTTTTT
>TRBV28|NA|TRBD1|TRBJ1-1
CASSPQGATEAFF
TGTGCCAGCAGCCCACAGGGGGCCACTGAAGCTTTCTTT
>TRBV12-3/TRBV12-4|NA|TRBD2|TRBJ2-7
CASSLGRGNYEQYF
TGTGCCAGCAGTTTAGGGCGGGGGAACTACGAGCAGTACTTC
>TRBV19|many|TRBD2|TRBJ2-1
CATRLAGSNEQFF
TGTGCCACTAGACTAGCGGGAAGCAATGAGCAGTTCTTC
>TRBV3-1|many|NA|TRBJ2-7
CASSPRTGLASDEQYF
TGTGCCAGCAGCCCCCGCACAGGGCTAGCCAGCGACGAGCAGTACTTC
>TRBV20-1|many|NA|TRBJ1-2
CSARVWVHGYTF
TGCAGTGCTAGGGTCTGGGTTCATGGCTACACCTTC
>TRBV4-2|many|NA|TRBJ2-5
CASSQVSANTGTEETQYF
TGTGCCAGCAGCCAAGTCTCAGCAAACACCGGGACGGAAGAGACCCAGTACTTC
>TRBV12-3/TRBV12-4|many|NA|TRBJ1-6
CASSSSGSYNSPLHF
TGTGCCAGCAGTTCGTCGGGCTCCTATAATTCACCCCTCCACTTT
>TRBV19|many|NA|TRBJ2-3
CASSIQTTDTQYF
TGTGCCAGTAGTATCCAGACCACAGATACGCAGTATTTT
>TRBV7-9|many|NA|TRBJ1-5
CASSLSNQPQHF
TGTGCCAGCAGCTTATCCAATCAGCCCCAGCATTTT
>TRBV20-1|many|NA|TRBJ2-3
CSAAPRADTQYF
TGCAGTGCCGCCCCTCGTGCAGATACGCAGTATTTT
>TRBV20-1|many|TRBD1|TRBJ2-1
CSIRDRGHNEQFF
TGCAGCATACGAGACAGGGGACACAATGAGCAGTTCTTC
>TRBV3-1|few|NA|TRBJ2-1
CASSPLTKTGSSYNEQFF
TGTGCCAGCAGCCCGCTAACCAAGACTGGGAGCTCCTACAATGAGCAGTTCTTC
>TRBV6-1|many|NA|TRBJ2-3
CASEVPLGADTQYF
TGTGCCAGCGAAGTCCCCCTTGGGGCAGATACGCAGTATTTT
>TRBV18|few|TRBD2|TRBJ2-5
CASSPSGQSGGKETQYF
TGTGCCAGCTCACCTTCGGGCCAAAGCGGGGGAAAAGAGACCCAGTACTTC
>TRBV12-3/TRBV12-4|NA|NA|TRBJ2-3
CASSYRIRTDTQYF
TGTGCCAGCAGTTACCGGATTAGAACAGATACGCAGTATTTT
>TRBV20-1|many|TRBD2|TRBJ2-7
CSARTSGGSSYEQYF
TGCAGTGCTAGAACTAGCGGGGGCAGCTCCTACGAGCAGTACTTC
>TRBV11-3|many|NA|TRBJ2-5
CASSPKGQDSETQYF
TGTGCCAGCAGCCCGAAGGGGCAGGACTCGGAGACCCAGTACTTC
>TRBV2|many|TRBD1|TRBJ2-7
CASSERGRAGGEQYF
TGTGCCAGCAGTGAAAGGGGACGGGCAGGGGGCGAGCAGTACTTC
>TRBV19|few|TRBD1|TRBJ2-7
CASSTQTGTGIQEQYF
TGTGCCAGTAGTACTCAGACCGGGACAGGGATACAAGAGCAGTACTTC
>TRBV7-8|many|NA|TRBJ1-1
CASSRNDRDGRWEAFF
TGTGCCAGCAGCCGAAACGACCGGGACGGCAGGTGGGAAGCTTTCTTT
>TRBV19|few|NA|TRBJ2-7
CASSTAGPYEQYF
TGTGCCAGTAGCACGGCCGGTCCTTACGAGCAGTACTTC
>TRBV7-9|NA|TRBD1|TRBJ1-1
CASSPPDRVNTEAFF
TGTGCCAGCAGCCCCCCGGACAGGGTGAACACTGAAGCTTTCTTT
>TRBV19|many|NA|TRBJ2-7
CASSPRRGSYEQYF
TGTGCCAGTAGTCCTCGGAGGGGGAGCTACGAGCAGTACTTC
>TRBV5-4|NA|NA|TRBJ2-7
CASSWDTGTASYEQYF
TGTGCCAGCAGCTGGGACACCGGGACGGCAAGCTACGAGCAGTACTTC
>TRBV7-2|few|NA|TRBJ2-1
CASSLALTSFRPLYNEQFF
TGTGCCAGCAGCTTAGCCCTAACAAGTTTTAGGCCGCTCTACAATGAGCAGTTCTTC
>TRBV24-1|many|NA|TRBJ1-6
CATSDGLENSPLHF
TGTGCCACCAGTGACGGCCTTGAGAATTCACCCCTCCACTTT